A selection of T cell receptor beta chains follows, all from one sample in a study of T-cell reconstitution after alpha-beta-depleted transplantation in children. TCRdb itself ran the PCR reads through MiXCR, one entry per CDR3 protein. Of 420,000 or so distinct CDR3 sequences in the sample, around 9.9% were seen once. Sequencing was performed on PBMCs from the stem cell graft donor, taken from the stem cell graft. The receptors here all came from a human donor who donated a stem cell graft to a child with acute myeloid leukemia. Each CDR3 is given with its conserved first and last residue. A D gene is named only where the DNA matches it firmly. The size entry is marked missing in some rows and otherwise reads once, few, many or a size class.

few . TRBJ1-1 TRBV29-1 CSGVTGNTEAFF TGCAGCGGGGTTACAGGGAACACTGAAGCTTTCTTT
few . TRBJ1-1 TRBV4-1 CASSHSKTGPREGEAFF TGCGCCAGCAGCCACTCGAAAACCGGGCCAAGGGAAGGTGAAGCTTTCTTT
. TRBD1 TRBJ2-5 TRBV12-3/TRBV12-4 CASSLPGQQETQYF TGTGCCAGCAGTTTACCGGGACAGCAAGAGACCCAGTACTTC
many . TRBJ2-3 TRBV12-3/TRBV12-4 CASSPRGASTDTQYF TGTGCCAGCAGTCCCCGTGGGGCTAGCACAGATACGCAGTATTTT
many . TRBJ2-5 TRBV5-1 CASSFYGAEETQYF TGCGCCAGCAGCTTTTACGGGGCAGAAGAGACCCAGTACTTC
. TRBD2 TRBJ2-1 TRBV7-9 CASSPTRGDEQFF TGTGCCAGCAGCCCTACCCGGGGGGATGAGCAGTTCTTC
. TRBD1 TRBJ1-5 TRBV6-5 CASSYRAGQGAGQPQHF TGTGCCAGCAGTTACCGGGCAGGACAGGGGGCAGGGCAGCCCCAGCATTTT
. TRBD1 TRBJ2-6 TRBV6-1 CASSQDRRSSGANVLTF TGTGCCAGCAGTCAGGACAGGAGGAGCTCTGGGGCCAACGTCCTGACTTTC
. TRBD1 TRBJ2-5 TRBV15 CATSKTGTASDF TGTGCCACCAGCAAAACCGGGACAGCTAGTGATTTC
few TRBD1 TRBJ2-7 TRBV12-3/TRBV12-4 CASKPPSQGARSTSYEQYF TGTGCCAGCAAACCTCCGTCACAGGGGGCCCGGAGTACATCCTACGAGCAGTACTTC
. . TRBJ1-1 TRBV7-2 CASSLASGTNTEAFF TGTGCCAGCAGCTTAGCGTCGGGCACGAACACTGAAGCTTTCTTT
. . TRBJ1-4 TRBV20-1 CSASDWGGPTNEKLFF TGCAGTGCTAGCGACTGGGGGGGGCCAACTAATGAAAAACTGTTTTTT
. . TRBJ2-1 TRBV27 CASSSDNNEQFF TGTGCCAGCAGTTCGGATAACAATGAGCAGTTCTTC
. TRBD2 TRBJ2-7 TRBV9 CASSPRLAGPYEQYF TGTGCCAGCAGCCCTCGACTAGCGGGACCCTACGAGCAGTACTTC
. . TRBJ2-5 TRBV5-6 CASSLVSRLQETQYF TGTGCCAGCAGCTTGGTGAGTCGGCTCCAAGAGACCCAGTACTTC
few . TRBJ2-2 TRBV12-3/TRBV12-4 CASSFGGGPTGTGELFF TGTGCCAGCAGTTTCGGTGGAGGGCCGACGGGCACCGGGGAGCTGTTTTTT
many . TRBJ1-1 TRBV9 CASSPSQMAGTEAFF TGTGCCAGCAGCCCCTCCCAGATGGCGGGCACTGAAGCTTTCTTT
. TRBD2 TRBJ2-7 TRBV7-6 CASSLSSGDYYEQYF TGTGCCAGCAGCTTATCTAGCGGGGACTACTACGAGCAGTACTTC
many TRBD2 TRBJ2-3 TRBV12-3/TRBV12-4 CASSPAGLAGTDTQYF TGTGCCAGCAGTCCCGCGGGACTAGCGGGTACAGATACGCAGTATTTT
few . TRBJ2-2 TRBV21-1 CASGLAGGNTGELFF TGTGCCAGTGGACTAGCGGGAGGGAACACCGGGGAGCTGTTTTTT
. . TRBJ2-2 TRBV18 CASSPQGPGTGELFF TGTGCCAGCTCACCACAGGGCCCGGGCACCGGGGAGCTGTTTTTT
few . TRBJ1-1 TRBV9 CASSPDDVNTEAFF TGTGCCAGCAGCCCCGACGATGTGAACACTGAAGCTTTCTTT
many . TRBJ2-2 TRBV20-1 CSARDPRVTGELFF TGCAGTGCTAGAGATCCCAGGGTCACCGGGGAGCTGTTTTTT
. . TRBJ1-4 TRBV5-1 CASSLGTLDHSEKLFF TGCGCCAGCAGCTTGGGGACGCTGGACCATAGTGAAAAACTGTTTTTT
. . TRBJ2-5 TRBV10-2 CASRESGGGRAQYF TGCGCCAGCAGGGAATCCGGGGGCGGTAGGGCCCAGTACTTC
few . TRBJ1-2 TRBV7-6 CASSLESGARRGYTF TGTGCCAGCAGCTTAGAGTCAGGGGCCCGTAGGGGCTACACCTTC
few . TRBJ1-5 TRBV20-1 CSATVRQSNQPQHF TGCAGTGCCACCGTTAGACAGAGCAATCAGCCCCAGCATTTT
few TRBD1 TRBJ1-6 TRBV11-2 CASSSRQGDSPLHF TGTGCCAGCAGCTCCCGACAGGGCGATTCACCCCTCCACTTT
. TRBD1 TRBJ2-2 TRBV5-1 CASSLPGTGFTGELFF TGCGCCAGCAGCTTACCCGGGACAGGGTTCACCGGGGAGCTGTTTTTT
many TRBD2 TRBJ2-5 TRBV11-2 CASSETREGRETQYF TGTGCCAGCAGCGAAACGCGGGAGGGCCGGGAGACCCAGTACTTC
. . TRBJ1-2 TRBV5-1 CASSPELGNNYGYTF TGCGCCAGCAGCCCTGAACTTGGGAATAACTATGGCTACACCTTC
many . TRBJ2-6 TRBV5-1 CASSLIGSGANVLTF TGCGCCAGCAGCTTGATTGGCTCTGGGGCCAACGTCCTGACTTTC
few . TRBJ1-2 TRBV5-1 CASSPQTNYGYTF TGCGCCAGCAGCCCCCAAACTAACTATGGCTACACCTTC
few . TRBJ2-1 TRBV9 CASSVEADTIPGTSYNEQFF TGTGCCAGCAGCGTAGAAGCCGATACGATCCCAGGAACCTCCTACAATGAGCAGTTCTTC
few TRBD1 TRBJ2-1 TRBV7-3 CASSFGPGQDYNEQFF TGTGCCAGCAGCTTTGGGCCGGGACAGGACTACAATGAGCAGTTCTTC
few . TRBJ2-7 TRBV12-3/TRBV12-4 CASSLALGVYEQYF TGTGCCAGCAGTTTAGCGCTAGGCGTCTACGAGCAGTACTTC
. . TRBJ2-3 TRBV24-1 CATSDLPGSAQYF TGTGCCACCAGTGATTTGCCAGGGAGTGCGCAGTATTTT
. . TRBJ2-7 TRBV4-3 CASSQDWGRDGEQYF TGCGCCAGCAGCCAAGATTGGGGAAGGGATGGCGAGCAGTACTTC
. . TRBJ2-5 TRBV20-1 CSARNWWNQETQYF TGCAGTGCTAGAAATTGGTGGAACCAAGAGACCCAGTACTTC
few . TRBJ2-5 TRBV12-3/TRBV12-4 CASSFPRATQYF TGTGCCAGCAGTTTTCCCCGCGCGACCCAGTACTTC
. . TRBJ1-2 TRBV6-1 CASTTGGAHGYTF TGTGCCAGCACCACCGGGGGGGCCCATGGCTACACCTTC
. . TRBJ2-1 TRBV18 CASSPSKYNEQFF TGTGCCAGCTCACCATCTAAGTACAATGAGCAGTTCTTC
many TRBD2 TRBJ2-1 TRBV20-1 CSAVRTSGTYNEQFF TGCAGTGCTGTGAGGACTAGCGGGACCTACAATGAGCAGTTCTTC
few . TRBJ2-1 TRBV7-9 CASSLARLNEQFF TGTGCCAGCAGCTTAGCTCGGCTAAATGAGCAGTTCTTC
few . TRBJ2-5 TRBV18 CASSPILQETQYF TGTGCCAGCTCACCAATACTACAAGAGACCCAGTACTTC
few . TRBJ2-1 TRBV6-5 CASSSGTNSYNEQFF TGTGCCAGCAGTTCCGGGACGAATTCCTACAATGAGCAGTTCTTC
. TRBD1 TRBJ1-1 TRBV5-5 CASSLVGTGFGPVTEAFF TGTGCCAGCAGCTTGGTCGGGACAGGTTTTGGTCCTGTGACTGAAGCTTTCTTT
. TRBD2 TRBJ2-1 TRBV6-1 CATGMGGELEQFF TGTGCCACAGGGATGGGGGGGGAATTGGAGCAGTTCTTC
. . TRBJ1-1 TRBV15 CATSRDMSNTEAFF TGTGCCACCAGCAGAGATATGAGTAACACTGAAGCTTTCTTT
few TRBD1 TRBJ1-1 TRBV6-5 CASSSSDRGGTEAFF TGTGCCAGCAGTTCGTCCGACAGGGGAGGGACTGAAGCTTTCTTT
. . TRBJ2-7 TRBV30 CAYTTGGGYEQYF TGTGCCTATACGACAGGCGGAGGGTACGAGCAGTACTTC
many . TRBJ2-2 TRBV5-1 CASSGGVGAGELFF TGCGCCAGCAGTGGGGGCGTTGGCGCCGGGGAGCTGTTTTTT